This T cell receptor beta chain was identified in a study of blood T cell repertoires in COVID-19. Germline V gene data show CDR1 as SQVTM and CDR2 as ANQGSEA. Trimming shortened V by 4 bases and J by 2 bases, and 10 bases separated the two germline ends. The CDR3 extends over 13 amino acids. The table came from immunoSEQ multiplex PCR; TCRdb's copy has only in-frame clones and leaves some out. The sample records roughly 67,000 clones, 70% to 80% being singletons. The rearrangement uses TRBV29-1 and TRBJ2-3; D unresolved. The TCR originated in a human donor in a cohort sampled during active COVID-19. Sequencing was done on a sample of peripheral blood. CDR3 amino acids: CSVVAPPTDTQYF. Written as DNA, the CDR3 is TGCAGCGTTGTAGCTCCACCCACAGATACGCAGTATTTT.